The present entry profiles one T cell receptor beta chain with its context. This clone's antigen is unknown. The read terminates 3 residues before the CDR3 end, so the remaining end is supplied by the germline J gene. At the DNA level, this CDR3 is encoded by other sequences in the same sample as well. The CDR3 holds 14 amino acids from the cysteine to the phenylalanine. The DNA covers only part of the CDR3, 33 bases in frame from base 1. The germline V gene specifies MDHEN as CDR1 and SYDVKM as CDR2. V is shortened by 3 bases, J by 2 bases, and the region joining them spans 11 bases. Every participant had a single incident cervical HPV16 infection, and women with prevalent HPV16 infections were excluded. Cervical HPV DNA was detected with MY09/MY11 PCR, and genotyping was done with dot-blot hybridization. Around 15 mL of heparinized blood were centrifuged, and the buffy coat was aliquoted, frozen at -30°C, then stored at -80°C. QIAGEN kits were used to extract genomic DNA from buffy coat specimens.

The entry originates in a study of T cells in women clearing cervical HPV infection (dated by TCRdb to 2016 to 2019). About the investigation overall: The cases were 20 to 30 women with histologically confirmed HPV16-related CIN3 or worse, and 2 of those women had invasive cancers. Blood from cases was collected at the visit at which the lesion was first identified, whereas blood from controls was collected once infection was no longer detected. Among cases, blood sampling came a median of roughly 150 days after lesion detection, with an interquartile range of about 90 to 220 days. Controls were some 26 women whose single incident HPV16 infection cleared within 12 months without precancer or cancer developing. This exploratory proof-of-principle case-control study, nested within the Guanacaste HPV Natural History Study in Costa Rica, compared TCR repertoires among women with different cervical HPV16 outcomes. The parent cohort enrolled 9,800 or so women aged 18 or older in Guanacaste, Costa Rica, during about 1992 to 1994 and followed them for six to eight years. Cases had a median age of almost 35 years compared with roughly 41 for controls, and baseline characteristics showed no significant differences between the groups. Cases and controls were matched on age within five years and on year of sample collection. HLA typing was available for only a few women, so HLA type could not be excluded as a confounder. Five blinded duplicates per group were added as quality controls, giving some 60 samples: around 50 participants and some 10 replicates. What the research found in general, with its limitations: Random forest classifiers that combined richness and V gene abundances separated cases from controls with an estimated AUC of 0.8 to 0.85. Cases had lower TRBV6-7 relative abundance than controls (approximately 0.11% versus 0.16%; Bonferroni P = 0.0008). CIN3+ cases had significantly higher TCR repertoire richness than controls across sequencing depths, but evenness did not differ between the groups. Because the number of T cells in each sample was unknown, differences in richness could reflect differing T-cell content rather than repertoire biology. Because of the cross-sectional design, the study could not determine whether the associations came before infection or resulted from infection, and neither effector/memory subsets nor HPV-specific T cells were isolated.

TCR beta CDR3 regions were amplified by multiplex PCR from an average of roughly 1,200 ng genomic DNA per sample using the immunoSEQ assay. Primer bias was corrected in the assay by using a complete synthetic TCR repertoire to establish an amplification baseline. The amplicons were sequenced using the Illumina platform. On the study's bioinformatics: Sequences were error-corrected by clustering with frequency ratios and a modified nearest-neighbor algorithm and were then analyzed in the immunoSEQ Analyzer with IMGT gene definitions. At each rarefaction depth, TCR richness and evenness were averaged over 20 rarefaction repeats, and samples with fewer sequences than the depth were excluded. V, D and J gene relative abundances were compared between groups with Wilcoxon rank sum tests, applying FDR correction. For the blinded duplicates, the intraclass correlation was 95.6% for TCR richness and averaged about 75% across about 66 gene segments. TCRdb took over this immuneACCESS table, retaining in-frame rearrangements with V and J assigned. Such tables are incomplete; in checked studies, under half of the missing clones stem from an unresolved V gene, and the remainder is unexplained. D and trimming were read from the DNA, whereas the V and J calls and clone size are those reported in that table. In this sample's table one finds about 39,000 clones. Clones ranked in the top ten supply 6.4% of the sample.

This sequence uses TRBV28 and TRBJ2-7; D gene: possibly TRBD1, on 5 matching bases. The sample consisted of blood buffy coat. This clonotype originated in a woman aged 18 to 75 with a cervical HPV16 infection that either progressed to CIN3+ or cleared (not recorded which). CDR3 DNA, as far as it was read: TGTGCCAGCAGTTTCGTAACAGGAGCCTACGAG. Its protein reads: CASSFVTGAYE. The full-length CDR3 reads as CASSFVTGAYEQYF. Supplemented by the reference TRBV28 and TRBJ2-7 proteins around the CDR3, the complete variable domain is DVKVTQSSRYLVKRTGEKVFLECVQDMDHENMFWYRQDPGLGLRLIYFSYDVKMKEKGDIPEGYSVSREKKERFSLILESASTNQTSMYLCASSFVTGAYEQYFGPGTRLTVT.